What follows are 25 T cell receptor beta chains derived from one specimen sequenced in a study of vaccination effects on CD4 cells after COVID-19. Expansion of antigen-specific CD4+ T cells with viral peptide pools was carried out by the ViraFEST assay before sequencing. Once cultured for nine to ten days, the cells underwent separation to obtain CD4+ T cells. Subjects were given two BNT162b2 or mRNA-1273 vaccine doses. Produced via immunoSEQ multiplex PCR; TCRdb's table is partial and in-frame only. The table has around 25,000 clones, 81% seen once; the top ten hold about 6%. For these TCRs, the target antigens are not known. The sample consisted of CD4+ T cells from PBMCs cultured with SARS-CoV-2 spike peptides, taken after COVID-19 vaccination. Receptors were obtained from a human donor who received a COVID-19 vaccine. Some clones in this sample may be carry-over from other donors' samples.

This clone was seen once. The chain has TRBV10-3 and TRBJ2-7, with D possibly being TRBD1 (5 bases). The V end lost 11 bases, the J end lost 4 bases, and 18 bases lay between the germline ends. Per germline, CDR1 ENHRY and CDR2 SYGVKD. The CDR3 loop spans 13 amino acids. The CDR3 coding sequence is TGTGCCTCCTCAGGGATTTCGGGTTACGAGCAGTACGTC. Protein sequence: CASSGISGYEQYV.

The chain carries TRBV18 and TRBJ1-1; 8 nucleotides agree with TRBD1. CDR1 and CDR2 (germline): KGHSH, LQKENI. The CDR3 is made up of 15 amino acids. V was clipped by 1 base and J by 1 base; unmatched bases: 2. The CDR3 nucleotides are TGTGCCAGCTCACCACGCGGACAGGGGAACACTGAAGCTTTCTTT. This codes for CASSPRGQGNTEAFF.

The chain is built from TRBV6-5 and TRBJ1-5; D ambiguous. The CDR3 has 12 residues. Trimming took off 6 bases at V and 2 bases at J, with 5 bases between the two ends. CDR1 MNHEY and CDR2 SVGAGI come from the germline V gene. CDR3 DNA: TGTGCCAGCAGGGATGGCAATCAGCCCCAGCATTTT. Residues: CASRDGNQPQHF.

CDR3 in amino acids: CASSRPGANTGELFF. The CDR3 DNA reads TGTGCCAGCAGCCGTCCGGGGGCGAACACCGGGGAGCTGTTTTTT. This chain connects TRBV5-6 to TRBJ2-2; the D gene is possibly TRBD2 (6 bases). The CDR3 spans 15 residues. Trimming removed 4 bases at V and 0 bases at J, with 10 bases between. Germline CDR1 SGHDT, CDR2 YYEEEE.

In this sample, this clone turned up a few times. The V call is TRBV5-1, the J call TRBJ1-2; no clear D. Per germline, CDR1 SGHRS and CDR2 YFSETQ. The ends were cut back, 0 bases at V and 3 bases at J, with 3 bases in the middle. This CDR3 contains 12 residues. CDR3 coding DNA: TGCGCCAGCAGCTTGGACTACTATGGCTACACCTTC. Amino acid sequence: CASSLDYYGYTF.

This clone was observed once. The chain is built from TRBV7-3 and TRBJ1-5; D unresolved. Germline CDR1 and CDR2: SGHTA and FQGTGA. CDR3 size: 13 residues. With 0 bases removed from V and 7 bases from J, the gap between germline ends came to 7 bases. This chain's CDR3 is CASSLTKGQPQHF. DNA of the CDR3: TGTGCCAGCAGCTTAACCAAAGGGCAGCCCCAGCATTTT.

This clone was recorded once. The chain recombines TRBV5-6 with TRBJ2-5; D is possibly TRBD1 or TRBD2 (5 bases each). Germline lookup yields CDR1 SGHDT and CDR2 YYEEEE. The CDR3 extends over 14 amino acids. V lost 2 bases to trimming and J lost 2 bases, with 10 bases between them. The CDR3 sequence is CASSFGTEQETQYF. DNA of the CDR3: TGTGCCAGCAGCTTCGGGACGGAACAAGAGACCCAGTACTTC.

The gene calls are TRBV9 and TRBJ1-1; D ambiguous. The germline CDR1 and CDR2 sequences are SGDLS and YYNGEE. With 4 bases removed from V and 3 bases from J, the gap between germline ends came to 4 bases. There are 11 residues in the CDR3. In DNA form, the CDR3 reads TGTGCCAGCAGCCCCCACACTGAAGCTTTCTTT. Translation gives CASSPHTEAFF.

The V call is TRBV5-1, the J call TRBJ1-2; D is ambiguous. The V and J ends lost 1 base and 5 bases respectively, with 15 bases between them. The V gene's germline CDR1 is SGHRS and CDR2 YFSETQ. The CDR3 totals 15 residues. The DNA of the CDR3 is TGCGCCAGCAGCTTGTTCGGACCCGACCGGTATGGCTACACCTTC. This sequence encodes CASSLFGPDRYGYTF.

In nucleotides, the CDR3 is TGCGCCAGCAGCCAAGATATTGCTAGAAACGAGCAGTTCTTC. Its protein is CASSQDIARNEQFF. This sequence joins TRBV4-1 and TRBJ2-1; D is uncertain. The germline V gene has CDR1 MGHRA and CDR2 YSYEKL. The CDR3 consists of 14 residues. V was pared by 0 bases and J by 10 bases, with 13 bases between.

The rearrangement links TRBV5-4 to TRBJ1-2; 7 nucleotides match TRBD1. The CDR3 contains 15 residues. Germline lookup yields CDR1 SGHNT and CDR2 YYREEE (reference sequence). The J segment lost 0 bases and the V segment lost 4 bases, leaving 6 bases of the junction unmatched. Written as DNA, the CDR3 is TGTGCCAGCAGCACAGGACAGGTGCCTAACTATGGCTACACCTTC. This gives the protein CASSTGQVPNYGYTF.

This clone occurred once. CDR3 sequence reads: CASSPSGPSTDTQYF. The CDR3 region has the DNA TGTGCCAGCAGTCCTAGCGGACCTAGCACAGATACGCAGTATTTT. This chain uses TRBV7-3 with TRBJ2-3, with 7 bases that match TRBD2. V lost 6 bases, J lost 0 bases, and 6 bases stayed unmatched. The germline CDR1 and CDR2 sequences are SGHTA and FQGTGA. The CDR3 runs to 15 residues. Looking up the rest from reference TRBV7-3 and TRBJ2-3 gives the full variable domain: GAGVSQTPSNKVTEKGKYVELRCDPISGHTALYWYRQSLGQGPEFLIYFQGTGAADDSGLPNDRFFAVRPEGSVSTLKIQRTERGDSAVYLCASSPSGPSTDTQYFGPGTRLTVL.

This chain joins TRBV7-9 and TRBJ2-7; D is possibly TRBD2 (6 bases). Germline CDR1 and CDR2: SEHNR and FQNEAQ (reference sequence). The CDR3 is 17 amino acids. V was shortened by 0 bases and J by 5 bases, with 20 bases between the two germline ends. The CDR3 sequence: CASSLAADGAGLDEQYF. Written as DNA, the CDR3 is TGTGCCAGCAGCTTAGCTGCGGACGGGGCGGGACTCGACGAGCAGTACTTC.

The J gene is TRBJ1-3, the V gene TRBV3-1 (or the pseudogene TRBV3-2); D is possibly TRBD1 (6 bases). With 7 bases removed from V and 2 bases from J, the gap between germline ends came to 12 bases. This CDR3 spans 14 amino acids. CDR1 and CDR2 from the germline V gene are LGHDT and YNNKEL (reference sequence). CDR3 amino acids: CASTDNRAGNTIYF. The CDR3 DNA reads TGTGCCAGCACCGACAACAGGGCTGGAAACACCATATATTTT.

This chain links TRBV5-1 with TRBJ1-2; TRBD1 agrees at 7 bases. The CDR3 has 16 amino acids. Trimming removed 4 bases from V and 4 bases from J; junction bases left unmatched: 13. CDR1 and CDR2 (germline): SGHRS, YFSETQ. In nucleotides, the CDR3 is TGCGCCAGCAGCCGTTCCTACAGGGGAGGAGGCTATGGCTACACCTTC. This gives the protein CASSRSYRGGGYGYTF.

The CDR3 reads CASSQRARGEDYGYTF. The CDR3 region has the DNA TGTGCCAGCTCACAACGGGCCCGGGGGGAGGACTATGGCTACACCTTC. J is TRBJ1-2 and V is TRBV18, with a possible D match to TRBD1 (5 bases). From germline, CDR1 is KGHSH and CDR2 LQKENI. V was trimmed by 4 bases and J by 3 bases, leaving 18 bases between them. The CDR3 has 16 amino acids.

This sequence joins TRBV21-1 and TRBJ2-7; the table assigns TRBD2, which was not confirmed against the DNA. TRBV21-1 is marked as a pseudogene. The CDR3 has 19 amino acids. The CDR3: CASSKDPHGGVTGNYEQYV. The CDR3 DNA reads as TGTGCCAGCAGCAAAGACCCACACGGAGGAGTCACCGGTAACTACGAGCAGTACGTC.

The chain recombines TRBV19 with TRBJ1-1; D possibly corresponds to TRBD1 (5 bases). The CDR3 spans 15 residues. V dropped 0 bases and J dropped 0 bases, with 8 bases sitting between them. Germline V lookup: CDR1 LNHDA, CDR2 SQIVND (reference sequence). The CDR3 loop reads CASSIDGGMNTEAFF. CDR3 in DNA: TGTGCCAGTAGTATAGATGGGGGGATGAACACTGAAGCTTTCTTT.

The chain links TRBV12-5 to TRBJ2-5; TRBD2 matches at 7 bases. The ends lost 0 bases at V and 5 bases at J; junction bases unmatched: 15. The CDR3 has 18 amino acids. CDR1 and CDR2 (germline): LGHNT, FRNRAP. The DNA for the CDR3 is TGTGCTAGTGGTTTGGTAAAGGATGGAGCGGGGCACACGGAGACCCAGTACTTC. It encodes CASGLVKDGAGHTETQYF.

V and J are TRBV19 and TRBJ1-4; D unresolved. This CDR3 has 13 amino acids. V lost 6 bases and J lost 6, with 11 bases in between. Germline values: CDR1 LNHDA, CDR2 SQIVND (reference sequence). The CDR3 is CASRKDVYEKLFF. Written as DNA, the CDR3 is TGTGCCAGTAGGAAGGACGTGTATGAAAAACTGTTTTTT.

V usage is TRBV2 and J usage is TRBJ2-3; no firm D call. Trimming removed 4 bases at V and 0 bases at J, with 11 bases between. There are 15 residues in the CDR3. CDR1 is SNHLY, CDR2 FYNNEI, per germline. CDR3 nucleotides: TGTGCCAGCAGTGTAGGTTACCCTAGCACAGATACGCAGTATTTT. Translating gives CASSVGYPSTDTQYF.

This chain joins TRBV12-3 or TRBV12-4 and TRBJ2-7; maybe TRBD2 (6 bases). The CDR3 contains 13 residues. V was pared by 3 bases and J by 6 bases, with 12 bases between. The CDR3 DNA sequence: TGTGCCAGCAGTTTCGGGGAGGACCTCGAGCAGTACGTC. This gives the protein CASSFGEDLEQYV.

This clone was detected only a few times. The V gene is TRBV30, the J gene TRBJ2-6, with 12 bases aligning to TRBD1. V gave up 5 bases and J gave up 3 bases; unmatched junction bases: 5. The CDR3 spans 16 residues. Germline V gene sequence: CDR1 GTSNPN, CDR2 SVGIG (reference sequence). The CDR3 nucleotides read TGTGCCTGGTACCGGGACAGGGGGCTTGGGGCCAACGTCCTGACTTTC. Its protein product is CAWYRDRGLGANVLTF.

The chain recombines TRBV5-8 with TRBJ2-3; no clear D gene. The CDR3 is made up of 15 amino acids. Germline V CDR1 and CDR2: SGHTS, YDEGEE. The V gene lost 1 base and the J gene lost 6 bases, with 15 bases spanning the gap. CDR3 DNA sequence: TGTGCCAGCAGCTTGTGGGCAACCAGTGGCGATACGCAGTATTTT. Residues: CASSLWATSGDTQYF.

V is TRBV6-5 and J is TRBJ1-1; 10 bases are a match to TRBD1. The V and J ends lost 6 bases and 0 bases, in that order; junction bases with no gene match: 4. There are 15 residues in the CDR3. Germline CDR1 and CDR2: MNHEY and SVGAGI. This CDR3 is CASRGQGIMNTEAFF. As DNA, the CDR3 is TGTGCCAGCAGGGGACAGGGGATTATGAACACTGAAGCTTTCTTT.